The next 19 T cell receptor beta chains were all read from a single sample in a study of T cells in Graves' hyperthyroidism and ophthalmopathy. There were TCR beta CDR3 regions amplified from RNA transcripts. Primed by the HTBI set, a first-round RT-PCR was run on the TCR CDR3. TCRdb recomputed calls from the multiplex PCR reads with MiXCR, one row per CDR3 protein. The sample has a few hundred thousand distinct CDR3 sequences, around 21% seen once. The material sequenced was blood. The receptors here all came from a young man with Graves' hyperthyroidism.

This clonotype was counted ten times or more. The V call is TRBV20-1, the J call TRBJ1-5; TRBD1 might be the D (6 bases). Germline loops: CDR1 DFQATT, CDR2 SNEGSKA (reference sequence). The CDR3 runs to 12 residues. The V gene lost 6 bases and the J gene lost 9 bases, with 15 bases spanning the gap. CDR3 amino acids: CSALGGGRPQHF. The CDR3, as DNA: TGCAGTGCCCTTGGGGGGGGCAGGCCCCAGCATTTT.

At least ten counts were recorded for this clonotype. V is TRBV28 and J is TRBJ1-2; TRBD1 might be the D (5 bases). Germline V CDR1 and CDR2: MDHEN, SYDVKM. The CDR3 contains 14 residues. V was clipped by 6 bases and J by 4 bases, with 15 bases between them. This CDR3 is CASSLYRDGYGYTF. The CDR3 DNA sequence: TGTGCCAGCAGCCTATACCGGGACGGCTATGGCTACACCTTC.

The chain links TRBV19 to TRBJ2-1; no definite D call. Per germline, CDR1 LNHDA and CDR2 SQIVND (reference sequence). The CDR3 is 12 residues long. Trimming shortened V by 2 bases and J by 9 bases, and 8 bases separated the two germline ends. CDR3 in DNA: TGTGCCAGTAGTATAAGTTTGGGTGAGCAGTTCTTC. Its protein is CASSISLGEQFF.

This chain uses TRBV10-3 with TRBJ2-5, with TRBD1 matching 12 bases. J was trimmed by 6 bases and V by 3 bases; bases with no gene match: 5. The CDR3 extends over 15 amino acids. Germline V CDR1 and CDR2: ENHRY, SYGVKD. The CDR3 DNA sequence: TGTGCCATCAGTGATTCGGGACAGGGGGCCAAGACCCAGTACTTC. This encodes CAISDSGQGAKTQYF.

This clonotype was observed at least ten times. The V gene is TRBV6-1, the J gene TRBJ2-2; either TRBD1 or TRBD2 may supply D (6 bases each). Trimming left V 4 bases short and J 0 bases short, with 9 bases between. CDR1 and CDR2 from the germline V gene are MNHNS and SASEGT. The CDR3 extends over 15 amino acids. In nucleotides, the CDR3 is TGTGCCAGCAGTGGGGGGGCCTCGAACACCGGGGAGCTGTTTTTT. Protein sequence: CASSGGASNTGELFF.

This clonotype was found many times. V usage is TRBV30 and J usage is TRBJ1-2; D gene ambiguous. The germline V and J ends were trimmed by 3 bases and 4 bases, with 21 bases remaining between them. This CDR3 spans 16 amino acids. Germline CDR1 reads GTSNPN; CDR2 reads SVGIG (reference sequence). CDR3 DNA sequence: TGTGCCTGGAGATTTGAGGGCCTAAGAGGACGCTATGGCTACACCTTC. Protein sequence: CAWRFEGLRGRYGYTF.

This clonotype was recorded many times. The chain links TRBV12-3 or TRBV12-4 to TRBJ2-2, with 11 bases lining up with TRBD2. V shed 8 bases and J 1 base; nucleotides not matched to a gene: 3. The CDR3 has 15 amino acids. The CDR3 region has the DNA TGTGCCAGCCGCCTAGCGGGGGGGAACACCGGGGAGCTGTTTTTT. Its translation: CASRLAGGNTGELFF.

This chain uses TRBV12-3 or TRBV12-4 with TRBJ1-2; 7 bases align to TRBD1. The CDR3 runs 12 residues. V lost 8 bases and J lost 8; bases outside the gene matches: 8. CDR3 in amino acids: CASEKTGWGYTF. CDR3 coding DNA: TGTGCCAGCGAAAAGACAGGGTGGGGCTACACCTTC.

In its sample, this clonotype was seen many times. The chain employs TRBV15 and TRBJ2-7, with 9 bases fitting TRBD1. Germline CDR1 LNHNV, CDR2 YYDKDF (reference sequence). The CDR3 covers 13 residues. Germline trimming cut 1 base from V and 11 bases from J; bases unmatched to any gene: 6. As DNA, the CDR3 is TGTGCCACCAGCAGAGCGGGGACAGGGAAGGAGTACTTC. Protein: CATSRAGTGKEYF.

The chain carries TRBV13 and TRBJ1-1; D is uncertain. CDR1 PRHDT and CDR2 FYEKMQ come from the germline V gene (reference sequence). Trimming stripped 3 bases from V and 12 bases from J, with 11 bases between. The CDR3 consists of 11 residues. CDR3 nucleotide sequence: TGTGCCAGCAGCTTTGGGGATAATACTTTCTTT. It encodes CASSFGDNTFF. Based on the CDR3 plus reference TRBV13 and TRBJ1-1, the full variable domain is AAGVIQSPRHLIKEKRETATLKCYPIPRHDTVYWYQQGPGQDPQFLISFYEKMQSDKGSIPDRFSAQQFSDYHSELNMSSLELGDSALYFCASSFGDNTFFGQGTRLTVV.

There are many counts of this clonotype. The rearrangement uses TRBV2 and TRBJ1-5; D gene uncertain. This CDR3 comprises 15 residues. Trimming cost V 6 bases and J 3 bases, with 15 bases left between them. Germline-derived CDR1 and CDR2 are SNHLY and FYNNEI. The CDR3 loop is CASRAQWGDNQPQHF. The DNA for the CDR3 is TGTGCCAGCAGGGCTCAGTGGGGAGACAATCAGCCCCAGCATTTT.

V gene TRBV10-2 combines with J gene TRBJ1-6, with a tentative D call TRBD1 (5 bases). Per the germline V gene, CDR1 is WSHSY and CDR2 is SAAADI. The length of the CDR3 is 15 residues. V was pared by 1 base and J by 10 bases, with 14 bases between. Here the CDR3 DNA reads TGCGCCAGCAGTGAGTACAGGACTGGAGAATCACCCCTCCACTTT. As protein: CASSEYRTGESPLHF.

This chain links TRBV11-3 with TRBJ2-5; 11 nucleotides agree with TRBD2. The V gene's germline CDR1 is SGHNT and CDR2 YENEEA. The CDR3 is made up of 15 amino acids. After removal of 5 bases from V and 3 bases from J, the junction contained 5 bases not matched to a gene. CDR3 bases: TGTGCCAGCAGCCCCCCACTAGCGGGGGAAGAGACCCAGTACTTC. It encodes CASSPPLAGEETQYF.

This clonotype has a handful of counts. The chain carries TRBV12-3 or TRBV12-4 and TRBJ1-1; perhaps TRBD1 as D (5 bases). V dropped 7 bases and J dropped 4 bases, with 10 bases sitting between them. The CDR3 runs 12 residues. CDR3 coding DNA: TGTGCCAGCACCCTGGGGCGCACTGAAGCTTTCTTT. Its translation: CASTLGRTEAFF.

This sequence joins TRBV6-1 and TRBJ1-2, with D tentatively TRBD1 (5 bases). V was pared by 4 bases and J by 5 bases, with 17 bases between. Looked up from germline, CDR1 is MNHNS and CDR2 is SASEGT. This CDR3 comprises 15 residues. DNA of the CDR3: TGTGCCAGCAGTGTTGCAAACTCCGGGGCGTATGGCTACACCTTC. Residues: CASSVANSGAYGYTF.

This clonotype was seen at least ten times. The rearrangement uses TRBV15 and TRBJ1-5; tentatively, D is TRBD1 (5 bases). The CDR3 extends over 15 amino acids. CDR1 and CDR2 (germline): LNHNV, YYDKDF (reference sequence). Trimming removed 5 bases at V and 4 bases at J, with 15 bases between. CDR3 DNA: TGTGCCACCAGCGTCGGGCGGGGGGGGAATCAGCCCCAGCATTTT. Amino acids: CATSVGRGGNQPQHF.

This clonotype was detected many times. The chain has TRBV6-1 and TRBJ2-7; D is unresolved. Trimming shortened V by 2 bases and J by 2 bases, and 13 bases separated the two germline ends. The CDR3 extends over 15 amino acids. The germline V gene has CDR1 MNHNS and CDR2 SASEGT. The CDR3 spells CASSESEHPAYEQYF. The CDR3 DNA follows: TGTGCCAGCAGTGAATCGGAGCACCCCGCCTACGAGCAGTACTTC.

This clonotype has a count of ten or more. This chain links TRBV7-9 with TRBJ1-2, with D perhaps matching TRBD1 (5 bases). Trimming cost V 1 base and J 7 bases, with 16 bases left between them. The CDR3 runs 15 residues. Germline V gene lookup returns CDR1 SEHNR and CDR2 FQNEAQ (reference sequence). This chain's CDR3 is CASSLEPPGISGYTF. CDR3 nucleotides: TGTGCCAGCAGCTTAGAACCCCCAGGGATAAGTGGCTACACCTTC.

This clonotype was found a few times. This chain uses TRBV30 with TRBJ2-5; either TRBD1 or TRBD2 may fit D (5 bases each). Trimming stripped 4 bases from V and 4 bases from J, with 13 bases between. From germline, CDR1 is GTSNPN and CDR2 SVGIG (reference sequence). The CDR3 is 13 amino acids. CDR3 region: CAWTGSSGETQYF. The CDR3 region has the DNA TGTGCCTGGACAGGGAGCTCAGGAGAGACCCAGTACTTC.